These 26 T cell receptor beta chains were all obtained from the same sample, sequenced in a study of T cells after yellow fever vaccination. TCRdb fed the 5' RACE reads into MiXCR, producing one record per CDR3 protein. This sample has 450,000 to 550,000 distinct CDR3 sequences, with roughly 21% found just once. The input for sequencing was PBMCs, taken 15 days after the yellow fever booster vaccination. All receptors derive from a man aged 25 to 40 who received the YFV17D yellow fever vaccine.

The V call is TRBV7-9, the J call TRBJ2-3, with 11 bases that match TRBD2. Germline assignment: CDR1 SEHNR and CDR2 FQNEAQ (reference sequence). V was clipped by 3 bases and J by 0 bases; unmatched bases: 5. The CDR3 totals 17 residues. CDR3 sequence (DNA): TGTGCCAGCAGCTTTGAGGCTAGCGGGAGGAGCACAGATACGCAGTATTTT. It translates to CASSFEASGRSTDTQYF.

The chain uses TRBV28 and TRBJ2-2, with D possibly being TRBD2 (6 bases). Trimming pared 8 bases from V and 5 bases from J, leaving 12 bases between. This CDR3 spans 13 amino acids. Germline V gene sequence: CDR1 MDHEN, CDR2 SYDVKM. CDR3 region: CASLGSGTGELFF. The CDR3 nucleotides read TGTGCCAGCCTCGGGAGCGGTACCGGGGAGCTGTTTTTT.

This clonotype appeared a few times. The chain couples TRBV5-1 to TRBJ2-3; D possibly corresponds to TRBD2 (5 bases). The CDR3 runs 15 residues. Trimming pared 0 bases from V and 6 bases from J, leaving 14 bases between. CDR1 is SGHRS and CDR2 is YFSETQ in the germline V gene. CDR3 sequence reads: CASSLAGLASDTQYF. Written as DNA, the CDR3 is TGCGCCAGCAGCTTGGCCGGCCTAGCCTCGGATACGCAGTATTTT. Complete variable domain (other parts from reference TRBV5-1 and TRBJ2-3): KAGVTQTPRYLIKTRGQQVTLSCSPISGHRSVSWYQQTPGQGLQFLFEYFSETQRNKGNFPGRFSGRQFSNSRSEMNVSTLELGDSALYLCASSLAGLASDTQYFGPGTRLTVL.

The chain couples TRBV28 to TRBJ2-7; D uncertain. V lost 6 bases and J lost 1, with 10 bases in between. Germline lookup yields CDR1 MDHEN and CDR2 SYDVKM. The CDR3 length is 13 residues. This CDR3 is CASRPNPSYEQYF. The CDR3 nucleotides read TGTGCCAGCAGGCCTAATCCTTCCTACGAGCAGTACTTC.

The count of this clonotype is one. The chain employs TRBV5-1 and TRBJ2-1; 12 bases fit TRBD2. The length of the CDR3 is 17 residues. The V and J ends lost 0 bases and 2 bases, in that order; junction bases with no gene match: 3. Germline CDR1 and CDR2: SGHRS and YFSETQ. CDR3 loop: CASSLELAGGAYNEQFF. The CDR3 DNA follows: TGCGCCAGCAGCTTGGAACTAGCGGGAGGAGCCTACAATGAGCAGTTCTTC.

This rearrangement joins TRBV7-3 to TRBJ2-1; 10 bases fit TRBD1. The CDR3 consists of 14 residues. Germline CDR1 and CDR2: SGHTA and FQGTGA. With 5 bases clipped from V and 8 bases from J, the junction kept 6 bases outside the gene matches. CDR3 sequence (DNA): TGTGCCAGCAGCCCCGGGACAGGGGAAGATGAGCAGTTCTTC. Its protein product is CASSPGTGEDEQFF. Full variable domain (rest looked up from reference TRBV7-3 and TRBJ2-1): GAGVSQTPSNKVTEKGKYVELRCDPISGHTALYWYRQSLGQGPEFLIYFQGTGAADDSGLPNDRFFAVRPEGSVSTLKIQRTERGDSAVYLCASSPGTGEDEQFFGPGTRLTVL.

This rearrangement joins TRBV27 to TRBJ1-1; possibly TRBD1 for D (5 bases). The CDR3 is 12 residues long. Germline CDR1 MNHEY, CDR2 SMNVEV (reference sequence). Between the trimmed V and J ends, which lost 5 bases and 11 bases, there was a span of 15 bases. The CDR3 DNA sequence: TGTGCCAGCAGTGTGGGGACGTCGGAGGCTTTCTTT. Its translation: CASSVGTSEAFF.

In its sample, this clonotype was seen once. The chain carries TRBV20-1 and TRBJ2-5, with 8 bases matching TRBD2. Germline trimming cut 0 bases from V and 2 bases from J; bases unmatched to any gene: 5. This CDR3 is built from 15 residues. CDR1 and CDR2 from the germline V gene are DFQATT and SNEGSKA (reference sequence). The CDR3 protein is CSARDGAGGQETQYF. The DNA of the CDR3 is TGCAGTGCTAGAGATGGCGCGGGAGGACAAGAGACCCAGTACTTC.

This clonotype has more than one count but fewer than ten. This chain uses TRBV20-1 with TRBJ2-7; 8 nucleotides agree with TRBD2. Looked up from germline, CDR1 is DFQATT and CDR2 is SNEGSKA (reference sequence). Trimming at V came to 4 bases and at J to 6 bases, leaving 11 bases not matched to a gene. The CDR3 totals 14 residues. The CDR3 region is CSANLERESSEQYF. Written as DNA, the CDR3 is TGCAGTGCTAATTTAGAGCGGGAGTCCAGCGAGCAGTACTTC.

The table lists this clonotype with a few counts. The genes are TRBV6-2 or TRBV6-3 and TRBJ2-1, with D unclear. Germline CDR1 MNHEY, CDR2 SVGEGT. The CDR3 is 12 residues long. V lost 6 bases and J 8 bases, leaving 11 bases between the germline ends. CDR3 in amino acids: CASSTLRDEQFF. The DNA of the CDR3 is TGTGCCAGCAGCACCCTTCGGGATGAGCAGTTCTTC.

This clonotype appeared many times. The chain uses TRBV29-1 and TRBJ2-5; D gene uncertain. The germline V gene has CDR1 SQVTM and CDR2 ANQGSEA. The germline V and J ends were trimmed by 4 bases and 7 bases, with 13 bases remaining between them. This CDR3 has 12 residues. The CDR3 nucleotides read TGCAGCGTTGCGGTTCAGGCAGGGACCCAGTACTTC. This codes for CSVAVQAGTQYF.

The V call is TRBV6-1, the J call TRBJ1-1, with D perhaps matching TRBD1 (5 bases). CDR3 length: 14 amino acids. Trimming shortened V by 6 bases and J by 4 bases, and 15 bases separated the two germline ends. CDR1 is MNHNS, CDR2 SASEGT, per germline. In nucleotides, the CDR3 is TGTGCCAGCAGCCGCGGGGCTGCGCTCACTGAAGCTTTCTTT. Protein product: CASSRGAALTEAFF.

In DNA, the CDR3 is TGTGCCAGCAGCTTAGGACTAGCGGGAGTTAAAGCGCAGTATTTT. The encoded protein is CASSLGLAGVKAQYF. The chain is built from TRBV7-2 and TRBJ2-3; 12 nucleotides agree with TRBD2. The CDR3 runs 15 residues. The germline gives CDR1 SGHTA, CDR2 FQGNSA. V lost 1 base to trimming and J lost 10 bases; unmatched junction nucleotides: 6.

This clonotype was seen only a few times. The V call is TRBV12-3 or TRBV12-4, the J call TRBJ2-2, with D maybe TRBD2 (6 bases). This CDR3 spans 16 amino acids. The V and J ends lost 6 bases and 1 base respectively, with 15 bases between them. The CDR3 DNA sequence: TGTGCCAGCAGGACACCGGGAGAACAGAACACCGGGGAGCTGTTTTTT. The encoded protein is CASRTPGEQNTGELFF.

There are a few counts of this clonotype. The chain employs TRBV28 and TRBJ2-1; D is ambiguous. The CDR3 length is 15 residues. V lost 3 bases and J lost 10, with 19 bases in between. Germline V gene sequence: CDR1 MDHEN, CDR2 SYDVKM. CDR3 protein: CASSFRAAAAREQFF. As DNA, the CDR3 is TGTGCCAGCAGTTTTCGGGCAGCCGCTGCTAGGGAGCAGTTCTTC.

This chain uses TRBV20-1 with TRBJ1-6, with D perhaps TRBD1 (5 bases). V lost 1 base and J lost 7, with 8 bases in between. Germline V gene lookup returns CDR1 DFQATT and CDR2 SNEGSKA (reference sequence). The CDR3 length is 13 residues. In nucleotides, the CDR3 is TGCAGTGCTAGAGGTGGGGGGAATTCACCCCTCCACTTT. Translation gives CSARGGGNSPLHF.

This clonotype was detected only a few times. V gene TRBV5-6 combines with J gene TRBJ2-3, with 7 bases that match TRBD1. Per the germline V gene, CDR1 is SGHDT and CDR2 is YYEEEE. CDR3 length: 15 residues. Germline trimming cut 3 bases from V and 2 bases from J; bases unmatched to any gene: 6. Here the CDR3 DNA reads TGTGCCAGCAGCTCCCGGGACAGATTCACAGATACGCAGTATTTT. The encoded protein is CASSSRDRFTDTQYF.

V and J are TRBV2 and TRBJ2-7; the match to TRBD1 covers 10 bases. This CDR3 region has 13 residues. Germline V gene lookup returns CDR1 SNHLY and CDR2 FYNNEI. With V trimmed by 11 bases and J by 6 bases, 10 bases remained unmatched. This CDR3 reads CACWRGQGFEQYF. CDR3 sequence (DNA): TGTGCCTGCTGGCGGGGACAGGGGTTCGAGCAGTACTTC.

The chain carries TRBV7-2 and TRBJ1-5; D unclear. CDR1 is SGHTA, CDR2 FQGNSA, per germline. Deletions cut 5 bases from V and 4 bases from J, with 15 bases between. The CDR3 has 15 amino acids. The CDR3 DNA reads TGTGCCAGCAGCATTGCGCCCGTGGGGAATCAGCCCCAGCATTTT. This gives the protein CASSIAPVGNQPQHF. Full variable domain (outside the CDR3, taken from reference TRBV7-2 and TRBJ1-5): GAGVSQSPSNKVTEKGKDVELRCDPISGHTALYWYRQSLGQGLEFLIYFQGNSAPDKSGLPSDRFSAERTGGSVSTLTIQRTQQEDSAVYLCASSIAPVGNQPQHFGDGTRLSIL.

This clonotype was seen a handful of times. The chain couples TRBV6-1 to TRBJ2-3; maybe TRBD2 (6 bases). Germline V gene sequence: CDR1 MNHNS, CDR2 SASEGT. CDR3 length: 18 residues. With 5 bases removed from V and 2 bases from J, the gap between germline ends came to 23 bases. The DNA for the CDR3 is TGTGCCAGCAGTCATTTTTTGGCGGGACCCCACGCCACAGATACGCAGTATTTT. Its translation: CASSHFLAGPHATDTQYF.

This clonotype has just a few counts. The chain recombines TRBV18 with TRBJ2-7, with no clear D. CDR1 and CDR2 from the germline V gene are KGHSH and LQKENI. V was trimmed by 2 bases and J by 6 bases, leaving 11 bases between them. The CDR3 consists of 13 residues. CDR3 bases: TGTGCCAGCTCACCATCTGCCAACGCCGAGCAGTACTTC. It is translated as CASSPSANAEQYF. Variable domain in full (rest from reference TRBV18 and TRBJ2-7): NAGVMQNPRHLVRRRGQEARLRCSPMKGHSHVYWYRQLPEEGLKFMVYLQKENIIDESGMPKERFSAEFPKEGPSILRIQQVVRGDSAAYFCASSPSANAEQYFGPGTRLTVT.

This clonotype was seen more than once but under ten times. The chain employs TRBV7-9 and TRBJ2-1, with a weak D call TRBD2 (6 bases). The CDR3 is made up of 14 amino acids. Trimming removed 4 bases at V and 8 bases at J, with 15 bases between. Germline V gene data show CDR1 as SEHNR and CDR2 as FQNEAQ (reference sequence). The CDR3 nucleotides read TGTGCCAGCAGCTCGTCACGACTAGATGATGAGCAGTTCTTC. Protein: CASSSSRLDDEQFF.

In regard to this clonotype: A much bigger clone sits one base away, suggesting this may be a read error. The chain joins TRBV9 to TRBJ2-3; TRBD1 matches at 9 bases. Per the germline V gene, CDR1 is SGDLS and CDR2 is YYNGEE. The CDR3 totals 14 residues. The CDR3 is CPSSHRGRTDTQYF. CDR3 DNA sequence: TGTCCCAGCAGTCACAGGGGGCGGACAGATACGCAGTATTTT.

This chain joins TRBV5-1 and TRBJ2-1, with 9 nucleotides matching TRBD1. J gave up 5 bases and V 9 bases, and 9 bases lay outside the gene matches. Germline-derived CDR1 and CDR2 are SGHRS and YFSETQ. CDR3 length: 14 amino acids. Here the CDR3 DNA reads TGCGCCACCTCTTGGGGACAGGGAGACAATGAGCAGTTCTTC. Translating it yields CATSWGQGDNEQFF.

This clonotype was counted a few times. V usage is TRBV7-2 and J usage is TRBJ2-5, with 9 bases aligning to TRBD1. Trimming cost V 0 bases and J 4 bases; bases outside gene matches: 6. The germline gives CDR1 SGHTA, CDR2 FQGNSA. CDR3 size: 16 residues. Here the CDR3 DNA reads TGTGCCAGCAGCTTAGCCGGGGACAGGGCGCGAGAGACCCAGTACTTC. Its translation: CASSLAGDRARETQYF.

The chain links TRBV20-1 to TRBJ1-2; maybe TRBD1 (5 bases). Germline V CDR1 and CDR2: DFQATT, SNEGSKA (reference sequence). The CDR3 is 12 amino acids. CDR3 protein: CSPDNRRYGYTF. DNA of the CDR3: TGCAGCCCGGACAACCGCCGCTATGGCTACACCTTC.